The entry that follows covers one T cell receptor beta chain sequence. The antigen is unknown. The sample belongs to a study of CD8 T cells in Susac syndrome. The CDR3 is made up of 14 amino acids. Trimming shortened V by 2 bases and J by 7 bases, and 17 bases separated the two germline ends. Germline-derived CDR1 and CDR2 are GTSNPN and SVGIG (reference sequence). The authors sequenced TCR beta from blood CD8+ and CD4+ T cells. The authors reverse transcribed roughly 0.5 to 1 ug RNA with random hexamers. MiXCR was run by TCRdb on the immunoSEQ multiplex PCR reads, yielding one entry per CDR3 protein. Seen here are about 160,000 distinct CDR3 sequences, roughly nine tenths observed once, and the top ten hold 0.08%. General study results and limits: TCR sequencing and HLA analysis covered a relatively small number of individuals.

The sample taken for sequencing was CD4+ T cells from PBMCs. The source of this sequence is a human donor in good health. The chain carries TRBV30 and TRBJ2-5; D possibly matches TRBD1 or TRBD2 (6 bases each). This CDR3 reads CAWSPSGAVGTQYF. For the CDR3, the DNA is TGTGCCTGGAGTCCGTCGGGGGCGGTGGGGACCCAGTACTTC.